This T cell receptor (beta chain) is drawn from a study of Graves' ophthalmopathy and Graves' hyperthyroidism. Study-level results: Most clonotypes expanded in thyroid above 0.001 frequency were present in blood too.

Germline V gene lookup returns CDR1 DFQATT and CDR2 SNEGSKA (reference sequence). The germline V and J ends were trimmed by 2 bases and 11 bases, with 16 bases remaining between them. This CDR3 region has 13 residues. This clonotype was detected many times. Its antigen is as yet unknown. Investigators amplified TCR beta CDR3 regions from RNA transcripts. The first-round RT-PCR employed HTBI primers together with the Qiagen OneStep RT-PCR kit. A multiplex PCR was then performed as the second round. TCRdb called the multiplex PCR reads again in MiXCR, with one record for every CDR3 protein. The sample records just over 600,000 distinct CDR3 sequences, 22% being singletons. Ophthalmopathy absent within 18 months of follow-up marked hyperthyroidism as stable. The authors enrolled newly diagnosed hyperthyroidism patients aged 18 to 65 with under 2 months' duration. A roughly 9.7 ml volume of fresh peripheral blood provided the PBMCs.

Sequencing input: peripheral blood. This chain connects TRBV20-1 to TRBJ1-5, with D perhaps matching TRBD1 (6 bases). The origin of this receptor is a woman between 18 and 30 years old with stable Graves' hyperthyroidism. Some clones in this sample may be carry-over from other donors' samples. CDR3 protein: CSARSGGRVAQHF. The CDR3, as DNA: TGCAGTGCTAGATCTGGGGGGCGGGTGGCCCAGCATTTT.